These 19 T cell receptor beta chains were sequenced from one sample in a study of blood T cell repertoires in COVID-19. Some clones are missing from TCRdb's copy, which holds only in-frame ones; the method was immunoSEQ multiplex PCR. This table holds about 52,000 clones, around 80% found once. Material: peripheral blood. Receptors were obtained from a woman older than 75 with COVID-19, enrolled during active disease.

The chain employs TRBV5-5 and TRBJ2-5, with unresolved D. The V end was cut by 4 bases, the J end by 3 bases, with 7 bases between. Germline CDR1 and CDR2: SGHKS and YYEKEE (reference sequence). This CDR3 region has 12 residues. Here the CDR3 DNA reads TGTGCCAGCAGCCACTACGAAGAGACCCAGTACTTC. Translation: CASSHYEETQYF.

The table lists this clone with a count of one. This chain uses TRBV28 with TRBJ1-6, with TRBD1 identical over 9 bases. Germline V gene data show CDR1 as MDHEN and CDR2 as SYDVKM. The CDR3 length is 17 residues. V lost 3 bases, J lost 4 bases, and 7 bases stayed unmatched. CDR3 in DNA: TGTGCCAGCAGTTTGGGGACAGGGAGCAGGTATAATTCACCCCTCCACTTT. As protein: CASSLGTGSRYNSPLHF. Variable domain in full (rest from reference TRBV28 and TRBJ1-6): DVKVTQSSRYLVKRTGEKVFLECVQDMDHENMFWYRQDPGLGLRLIYFSYDVKMKEKGDIPEGYSVSREKKERFSLILESASTNQTSMYLCASSLGTGSRYNSPLHFGNGTRLTVT.

The chain carries TRBV3-1 (or the pseudogene TRBV3-2) and TRBJ2-3; 15 bases line up with TRBD2. V was pared by 1 base and J by 4 bases, with 6 bases of the junction left unmatched. The CDR3 extends over 18 amino acids. Germline CDR1 is LGHDT and CDR2 is YNNKEL (reference sequence). CDR3 nucleotides: TGTGCCAGCAGCCAAGCCCTATGGACTAGCGGGAGGGCAGATACGCAGTATTTT. This gives the protein CASSQALWTSGRADTQYF.

The rearrangement links TRBV7-6 to TRBJ2-7, with a tentative D call TRBD1 (6 bases). V was pared by 5 bases and J by 5 bases, with 13 bases between. The germline V gene has CDR1 SGHVS and CDR2 FNYEAQ. The CDR3 spans 13 residues. This CDR3 is CASSPTGANEQYF. The CDR3 DNA follows: TGTGCCAGCAGCCCGACAGGAGCTAACGAGCAGTACTTC. The full variable domain, in which reference TRBV7-6 and TRBJ2-7 provide the parts outside the CDR3, is GAGVSQSPRYKVTKRGQDVALRCDPISGHVSLYWYRQALGQGPEFLTYFNYEAQQDKSGLPNDRFSAERPEGSISTLTIQRTEQRDSAMYRCASSPTGANEQYFGPGTRLTVT.

The chain uses TRBV7-9 and TRBJ2-3, with 7 bases aligning to TRBD2. V was pared by 7 bases and J by 2 bases, with 9 bases of the junction left unmatched. Germline loops: CDR1 SEHNR, CDR2 FQNEAQ (reference sequence). This CDR3 contains 15 residues. As DNA, the CDR3 is TGTGCCAGCATTAAACAACTAGCGAACACAGATACGCAGTATTTT. Residues: CASIKQLANTDTQYF. Drawing the rest from reference TRBV7-9 and TRBJ2-3, the complete variable domain is DTGVSQNPRHKITKRGQNVTFRCDPISEHNRLYWYRQTLGQGPEFLTYFQNEAQLEKSRLLSDRFSAERPKGSFSTLEIQRTEQGDSAMYLCASIKQLANTDTQYFGPGTRLTVL.

J is TRBJ1-2 and V is TRBV3-1 (or the pseudogene TRBV3-2); D perhaps matches TRBD1 (6 bases). Trimming took off 0 bases at V and 4 bases at J, with 21 bases between the two ends. Germline CDR1 is LGHDT and CDR2 is YNNKEL (reference sequence). This CDR3 contains 18 residues. The CDR3 DNA reads TGTGCCAGCAGCCAAGATCGCCCCGGGGGGGCGAAAAGCTATGGCTACACCTTC. Protein product: CASSQDRPGGAKSYGYTF.

CDR3 loop: CASSLQGMAGELFF. Written as DNA, the CDR3 is TGTGCCAGCAGCCTACAGGGAATGGCCGGGGAGCTGTTTTTT. The chain is built from TRBV25-1 and TRBJ2-2; tentatively, D is TRBD1 (6 bases). Germline V CDR1 and CDR2: MGHDK, SYGVNS. The CDR3 runs to 14 residues. V was cut by 6 bases and J by 6 bases, with 14 bases left in between. The full variable domain, with the rest looked up from reference TRBV25-1 and TRBJ2-2, is EADIYQTPRYLVIGTGKKITLECSQTMGHDKMYWYQQDPGMELHLIHYSYGVNSTEKGDLSSESTVSRIRTEHFPLTLESARPSHTSQYLCASSLQGMAGELFFGEGSRLTVL.

The J gene is TRBJ2-4, the V gene TRBV6-1; the match to TRBD2 covers 11 bases. The CDR3 spans 15 residues. Germline CDR1 reads MNHNS; CDR2 reads SASEGT. J gave up 6 bases and V 1 base, and 2 bases lay outside the gene matches. CDR3 coding DNA: TGTGCCAGCAGTGAAGGAACTAGCGGGAGAAACATTCAGTACTTC. Translating it yields CASSEGTSGRNIQYF.

The chain has TRBV29-1 and TRBJ2-3; 10 bases match TRBD2. Germline V gives CDR1 SQVTM, CDR2 ANQGSEA. CDR3 length: 14 amino acids. The J segment lost 1 base and the V segment lost 8 bases, leaving 6 bases of the junction unmatched. This CDR3 is CSFTGTSGTDTQYF. CDR3 in DNA: TGCAGCTTCACCGGGACTAGCGGCACAGATACGCAGTATTTT.

This chain links TRBV29-1 with TRBJ2-7, with 9 nucleotides matching TRBD2. This CDR3 spans 14 amino acids. Trimming cost V 4 bases and J 2 bases; bases outside gene matches: 6. The germline gives CDR1 SQVTM, CDR2 ANQGSEA. The CDR3 is CSVAGGRGPYEQYF. The DNA of the CDR3 is TGCAGCGTTGCGGGCGGGAGGGGCCCCTACGAGCAGTACTTC.

V and J are TRBV7-9 and TRBJ2-5; D possibly corresponds to TRBD2 (7 bases). Trimming removed 5 bases at V and 3 bases at J, with 16 bases between. The length of the CDR3 is 15 residues. Germline assignment: CDR1 SEHNR and CDR2 FQNEAQ (reference sequence). CDR3 residues: CASSPPWGGEETQYF. The CDR3 DNA follows: TGTGCCAGCAGCCCACCATGGGGGGGCGAAGAGACCCAGTACTTC. Based on the CDR3 plus reference TRBV7-9 and TRBJ2-5, the full variable domain is DTGVSQNPRHKITKRGQNVTFRCDPISEHNRLYWYRQTLGQGPEFLTYFQNEAQLEKSRLLSDRFSAERPKGSFSTLEIQRTEQGDSAMYLCASSPPWGGEETQYFGPGTRLLVL.

This chain uses TRBV27 with TRBJ2-7; TRBD2 aligns across 7 bases. The CDR3 runs to 17 residues. The germline V gene has CDR1 MNHEY and CDR2 SMNVEV (reference sequence). The V segment lost 10 bases and the J segment 4 bases; nucleotides outside the gene matches: 22. The CDR3: CATFQPPGGRERYEQYF. For the CDR3, the DNA is TGTGCCACATTCCAGCCCCCCGGCGGGCGGGAGCGGTACGAGCAGTACTTC.

V is TRBV24-1 and J is TRBJ2-7, with 10 bases lining up with TRBD1. The CDR3 is 14 amino acids. J lost 2 bases, V lost 4 bases, and 1 base had no gene match. The germline V gene encodes CDR1 KGHDR and CDR2 SFDVKD. The CDR3 region is CATSDGTGAYEQYF. CDR3 bases: TGTGCCACCAGTGACGGGACAGGGGCCTACGAGCAGTACTTC.

This sequence joins TRBV3-1 (or the pseudogene TRBV3-2) and TRBJ2-1; D is undetermined. V gave up 0 bases and J gave up 9 bases, with 15 bases separating them. The CDR3 runs to 15 residues. Germline V gene data show CDR1 as LGHDT and CDR2 as YNNKEL (reference sequence). The CDR3, as DNA: TGTGCCAGCAGCCAAGATCGGGTAGTATCCCCTGAGCAGTTCTTC. Translating gives CASSQDRVVSPEQFF.

This sequence joins TRBV6-5 and TRBJ2-3, with a weak D call TRBD2 (5 bases). Deletions cut 7 bases from V and 4 bases from J, with 15 bases between. The CDR3 is 14 amino acids. CDR1 is MNHEY, CDR2 SVGAGI, per germline. The DNA of the CDR3 is TGTGCCAGCATAAAAGGCCTAGCCGCAGATACGCAGTATTTT. It is translated as CASIKGLAADTQYF.

This clone has only a few counts. CDR3 amino acids: CASSVETGTEAFF. The CDR3 DNA reads as TGTGCCAGCAGCGTAGAGACTGGCACTGAAGCTTTCTTT. The chain uses TRBV9 and TRBJ1-1; no reliable D call. Germline values: CDR1 SGDLS, CDR2 YYNGEE. This CDR3 is 13 amino acids long. V shed 0 bases and J shed 4 bases, with 7 bases lying between them.

V is TRBV7-3 and J is TRBJ2-5, with TRBD1 matching over 8 bases. After removal of 5 bases from V and 2 bases from J, the junction contained 10 bases not matched to a gene. The CDR3 totals 16 residues. CDR1 is SGHTA, CDR2 FQGTGA, per germline. CDR3 bases: TGTGCCAGCAGCCCCGGGACAGGAGAGTCGCAAGAGACCCAGTACTTC. Translated: CASSPGTGESQETQYF. The variable domain in full, with the rest retrieved from reference TRBV7-3 and TRBJ2-5, is GAGVSQTPSNKVTEKGKYVELRCDPISGHTALYWYRQSLGQGPEFLIYFQGTGAADDSGLPNDRFFAVRPEGSVSTLKIQRTERGDSAVYLCASSPGTGESQETQYFGPGTRLLVL.

This sequence joins TRBV5-4 and TRBJ2-7; TRBD1 matches at 8 bases. This CDR3 has 16 residues. V trimming: 4 bases; J trimming: 1 base; junction bases outside the gene matches: 10. CDR1 is SGHNT, CDR2 YYREEE, per germline (reference sequence). The CDR3 DNA sequence: TGTGCCAGCAGCCGTGAAGGACAGGGCCGTTCCTACGAGCAGTACTTC. The encoded protein is CASSREGQGRSYEQYF.

The rearrangement uses TRBV21-1 and TRBJ2-7; the D call of TRBD2 is as the table states it, not checked on the DNA. TRBV21-1 is a known pseudogene. The CDR3 is 15 residues long. CDR3 nucleotides: TGTGCCAGCAGCGCACCGGGACTAGCTTGGTACGAGCAGTACTTC. This gives the protein CASSAPGLAWYEQYF.